The 29 T cell receptor beta chains in this list originate from one sample, sequenced in a study of shared clonotypes between healthy human individuals. Data came from immunoSEQ multiplex PCR; TCRdb stores just in-frame clones and leaves some out. The table has 2 million to 2.5 million clones, 80% to 95% seen once. Sequencing input: naive CD4+ T cells from PBMCs. Described subset: CD45RA+ positively selected. These receptors all come from a man aged 18 to 30 in good health. Some clones in this sample may be carry-over from other donors' samples.

The rearrangement joins TRBV15 to TRBJ2-7; 8 bases are a match to TRBD2. The CDR3 consists of 18 residues. The ends lost 6 bases at V and 0 bases at J; junction bases unmatched: 16. Germline lookup yields CDR1 LNHNV and CDR2 YYDKDF (reference sequence). The CDR3 DNA follows: TGTGCCACCAGGCCGGGACTAGTAGGGGCGGGGTCCTCCTACGAGCAGTACTTC. Translation: CATRPGLVGAGSSYEQYF.

The chain links TRBV9 to TRBJ2-5, with D maybe TRBD2 (5 bases). The CDR3 covers 17 residues. Trimming left V 0 bases short and J 5 bases short, with 20 bases between. Germline V gives CDR1 SGDLS, CDR2 YYNGEE. The CDR3 DNA reads TGTGCCAGCAGCGTAGGAATCGGGGTTTCACTGGGGGAGACCCAGTACTTC. This gives the protein CASSVGIGVSLGETQYF.

This chain uses TRBV2 with TRBJ2-1; perhaps D is TRBD1 or TRBD2 (5 bases each). V lost 11 bases and J 8 bases, leaving 16 bases between the germline ends. Looked up from germline, CDR1 is SNHLY and CDR2 is FYNNEI. The CDR3 has 12 amino acids. The CDR3 reads CAGTLTLDEQFF. The DNA for the CDR3 is TGTGCCGGGACCTTGACCTTGGATGAGCAGTTCTTC. Using reference TRBV2 and TRBJ2-1 for the parts outside the CDR3, the full variable domain is EPEVTQTPSHQVTQMGQEVILRCVPISNHLYFYWYRQILGQKVEFLVSFYNNEISEKSEIFDDQFSVERPDGSNFTLKIRSTKLEDSAMYFCAGTLTLDEQFFGPGTRLTVL.

The V call is TRBV7-3, the J call TRBJ2-1, with a possible D match to TRBD2 (6 bases). Germline loops: CDR1 SGHTA, CDR2 FQGTGA. The CDR3 extends over 17 amino acids. V dropped 5 bases and J dropped 3 bases, with 20 bases sitting between them. The CDR3 bases are TGTGCCAGCAGCCCTGAACGGGGGAGCGGCCGCTACAATGAGCAGTTCTTC. Translation gives CASSPERGSGRYNEQFF.

This clone has a single count. The V gene is TRBV15, the J gene TRBJ2-7; TRBD1 aligns across 8 bases. Germline CDR1 LNHNV, CDR2 YYDKDF (reference sequence). This CDR3 comprises 16 residues. The trim removed 0 bases at V and 2 bases at J, leaving 6 bases unmatched. The CDR3 loop reads CATSREKDRATYEQYF. For the CDR3, the DNA is TGTGCCACCAGCAGAGAGAAGGACAGGGCGACCTACGAGCAGTACTTC.

The V gene is TRBV11-2, the J gene TRBJ1-2, with TRBD1 as a possible D gene (6 bases). From germline, CDR1 is SGHAT and CDR2 FQNNGV. V lost 5 bases and J lost 4, with 14 bases in between. The CDR3 contains 14 residues. The CDR3 loop reads CASSRSGAGYGYTF. The CDR3 region has the DNA TGTGCCAGCAGCCGTTCGGGGGCGGGCTATGGCTACACCTTC.

This clone has only one observation. The CDR3 loop is CAGAGRPQHF. The CDR3 DNA reads TGCGCCGGAGCGGGACGGCCCCAGCATTTT. This chain connects TRBV23-1 to TRBJ1-5, with D possibly matching TRBD1 (5 bases). TRBV23-1 is an open reading frame, and its role is uncertain. The CDR3 loop spans 10 amino acids. Deletions cut 11 bases from V and 9 bases from J, with 11 bases between.

This clone appeared a few times. The chain uses TRBV6-5 and TRBJ1-1; no definite D call. V was clipped by 6 bases and J by 7 bases, with 9 bases between them. This CDR3 is 11 amino acids long. CDR1 and CDR2 from the germline V gene are MNHEY and SVGAGI. In DNA form, the CDR3 reads TGTGCCAGCAGGGTGAGTGGTGAAGCTTTCTTT. Protein sequence: CASRVSGEAFF.

The chain has TRBV4-2 and TRBJ2-3; D gene unclear. V lost 8 bases and J lost 4, with 16 bases in between. The CDR3 contains 14 residues. Looked up from germline, CDR1 is LGHNA and CDR2 is YNFKEQ. The CDR3 here is CASSVDLWADTQYF. The CDR3 nucleotides are TGTGCCAGCTCGGTGGATCTCTGGGCAGATACGCAGTATTTT.

The V call is TRBV7-9, the J call TRBJ2-5; D is undetermined. The germline V and J ends were trimmed by 5 bases and 5 bases, with 12 bases remaining between them. CDR1 SEHNR and CDR2 FQNEAQ come from the germline V gene (reference sequence). The CDR3 spans 13 residues. CDR3 region: CASSTTLGETQYF. Here the CDR3 DNA reads TGTGCCAGCAGCACGACCCTGGGGGAGACCCAGTACTTC.

V is TRBV12-5 and J is TRBJ1-1; weak D call: TRBD1 (6 bases). Germline values: CDR1 LGHNT, CDR2 FRNRAP. V was cut by 2 bases and J by 9 bases, with 10 bases left in between. The CDR3 spans 12 residues. The CDR3 here is CASGLWGAQAFF. The DNA of the CDR3 is TGTGCTAGTGGTTTGTGGGGGGCACAAGCTTTCTTT.

This chain joins TRBV18 and TRBJ2-1, with D unresolved. Germline CDR1 KGHSH, CDR2 LQKENI. This CDR3 is 15 amino acids long. V shed 0 bases and J shed 0 bases, with 6 bases lying between them. The CDR3 reads CASSPPDFSYNEQFF. The DNA for the CDR3 is TGTGCCAGCTCACCACCGGATTTCTCCTACAATGAGCAGTTCTTC.

This chain uses TRBV11-2 with TRBJ2-3; D is undetermined. Germline CDR1 is SGHAT and CDR2 is FQNNGV. This CDR3 spans 16 amino acids. Trimming stripped 1 base from V and 6 bases from J, with 17 bases between. In nucleotides, the CDR3 is TGTGCCAGCAGCTTAGGTGCCCAACCATCCGTGGATACGCAGTATTTT. As protein: CASSLGAQPSVDTQYF.

On this clone itself: This sample also contains other DNA sequences that code for the same CDR3. This chain links TRBV5-1 with TRBJ2-2, with 8 bases fitting TRBD2. The CDR3 extends over 14 amino acids. CDR1 SGHRS and CDR2 YFSETQ come from the germline V gene. With V trimmed by 4 bases and J by 6 bases, 5 bases remained unmatched. This CDR3 is CASSLRGGPGELFF. The CDR3 nucleotides read TGCGCCAGCAGCCTTCGGGGGGGCCCCGGGGAGCTGTTTTTT.

This rearrangement joins TRBV4-1 to TRBJ1-3; 7 nucleotides match TRBD1. The CDR3 length is 15 residues. From germline, CDR1 is MGHRA and CDR2 YSYEKL. The J segment lost 4 bases and the V segment lost 0 bases, leaving 3 bases of the junction unmatched. CDR3 bases: TGCGCCAGCAGCCAAGATGGGACAGTGGGAAACACCATATATTTT. Encoded protein: CASSQDGTVGNTIYF.

The J gene is TRBJ2-6, the V gene TRBV11-2, with 9 bases lining up with TRBD1. The trim removed 4 bases at V and 2 bases at J, leaving 3 bases unmatched. This CDR3 contains 16 residues. Germline V CDR1 and CDR2: SGHAT, FQNNGV. CDR3 DNA: TGTGCCAGCAGCTACTGGACAGGGGCTGGGGCCAACGTCCTGACTTTC. As protein: CASSYWTGAGANVLTF.

The chain joins TRBV29-1 to TRBJ2-5; 7 bases agree with TRBD1. The DNA end favors TRBJ2-7, so the J call may be wrong. The CDR3 is 12 residues long. Germline loops: CDR1 SQVTM, CDR2 ANQGSEA. Written as DNA, the CDR3 is TGCAGCGTTGATGACAGGGACTACGAGCAGTACTTC. It codes for CSVDDRDYEQYF.

The V gene is TRBV27, the J gene TRBJ2-4; 7 bases agree with TRBD1. Germline CDR1 reads MNHEY; CDR2 reads SMNVEV (reference sequence). V trimming: 5 bases; J trimming: 3 bases; junction bases outside the gene matches: 7. This CDR3 region has 15 residues. CDR3 in amino acids: CASSPLNRGKNIQYF. The CDR3 DNA reads as TGTGCCAGCAGTCCCCTGAACAGGGGCAAAAACATTCAGTACTTC.

The gene calls are TRBV5-1 and TRBJ2-2, with a possible D match to TRBD1 (6 bases). The germline gives CDR1 SGHRS, CDR2 YFSETQ. CDR3 length: 17 amino acids. The V end was cut by 0 bases, the J end by 5 bases, with 17 bases between. The DNA for the CDR3 is TGCGCCAGCAGCTTGGCCCCAGGGGAAGGAAGAACCGGGGAGCTGTTTTTT. It translates to CASSLAPGEGRTGELFF.

This clone has a single count. The chain uses TRBV5-4 and TRBJ2-2; D ambiguous. V was trimmed by 4 bases and J by 5 bases, leaving 9 bases between them. This CDR3 is 13 amino acids long. Germline V gene lookup returns CDR1 SGHNT and CDR2 YYREEE (reference sequence). The CDR3 loop reads CASSRPETGELFF. The DNA of the CDR3 is TGTGCCAGCAGCAGGCCCGAAACCGGGGAGCTGTTTTTT.

This clone was observed a single time. The rearrangement links TRBV5-6 to TRBJ1-4; D possibly corresponds to TRBD1 (6 bases). This CDR3 is built from 18 residues. Germline CDR1 reads SGHDT; CDR2 reads YYEEEE. V lost 2 bases and J 5 bases, leaving 22 bases between the germline ends. The CDR3 bases are TGTGCCAGCAGCTTTACACCGGGACAACCAGGAGGGAATGAAAAACTGTTTTTT. This gives the protein CASSFTPGQPGGNEKLFF. Together with reference TRBV5-6 and TRBJ1-4, the CDR3 gives the full variable domain: DAGVTQSPTHLIKTRGQQVTLRCSPKSGHDTVSWYQQALGQGPQFIFQYYEEEERQRGNFPDRFSGHQFPNYSSELNVNALLLGDSALYLCASSFTPGQPGGNEKLFFGSGTQLSVL.

The V call is TRBV11-3, the J call TRBJ2-5; 7 bases align to TRBD2. CDR3 size: 14 residues. V lost 5 bases, J lost 5 bases, and 8 bases stayed unmatched. CDR1 and CDR2 (germline): SGHNT, YENEEA. The CDR3 nucleotides are TGTGCCAGCAGCCAATCTAGCGGAGCGGAGACCCAGTACTTC. Its protein is CASSQSSGAETQYF.

This sequence joins TRBV19 and TRBJ1-5; 9 bases fit TRBD1. In germline, CDR1 is LNHDA, CDR2 SQIVND (reference sequence). Trimming removed 3 bases from V and 6 bases from J; junction bases left unmatched: 9. This CDR3 spans 16 amino acids. CDR3 amino acids: CASSILGTGPPQPQHF. DNA of the CDR3: TGTGCCAGTAGTATCCTTGGGACAGGGCCTCCTCAGCCCCAGCATTTT.

The CDR3 spells CASSLTGDSFNEQYF. CDR3 DNA: TGTGCCAGCAGCTTAACGGGGGACAGTTTCAACGAGCAGTACTTC. The V call is TRBV7-3, the J call TRBJ2-7; the match to TRBD1 covers 7 bases. CDR1 is SGHTA and CDR2 is FQGTGA in the germline V gene. Unmatched junction bases numbered 7, after V lost 0 bases and J lost 5 bases. The CDR3 runs to 15 residues.

This chain links TRBV7-3 with TRBJ1-1, with no clear D. The CDR3 sequence is 11 residues long. V dropped 5 bases and J dropped 8 bases, with 9 bases sitting between them. Germline CDR1 reads SGHTA; CDR2 reads FQGTGA. The chain's CDR3 is CASSRTTEAFF. CDR3 nucleotides: TGTGCCAGCAGCCGCACTACAGAAGCTTTCTTT.

The chain employs TRBV28 and TRBJ2-5; the D gene is possibly TRBD2 (5 bases). The V and J ends lost 3 bases and 4 bases respectively, with 15 bases between them. This CDR3 has 15 residues. Germline V gene data show CDR1 as MDHEN and CDR2 as SYDVKM. The CDR3 coding sequence is TGTGCCAGCAGTTTCTCGGGGAAGGCGAGAGAGACCCAGTACTTC. Encoded protein: CASSFSGKARETQYF. The entire variable domain, with the rest obtained from reference TRBV28 and TRBJ2-5, is as follows: DVKVTQSSRYLVKRTGEKVFLECVQDMDHENMFWYRQDPGLGLRLIYFSYDVKMKEKGDIPEGYSVSREKKERFSLILESASTNQTSMYLCASSFSGKARETQYFGPGTRLLVL.

The V call is TRBV7-9, the J call TRBJ1-4; 10 bases line up with TRBD1. The V and J ends lost 2 bases and 8 bases, in that order; junction bases with no gene match: 2. Germline V gives CDR1 SEHNR, CDR2 FQNEAQ (reference sequence). The CDR3 consists of 14 residues. The CDR3 loop is CASSLRQGAEKLFF. In DNA, the CDR3 is TGTGCCAGCAGCTTAAGACAGGGGGCCGAAAAACTGTTTTTT.

The rearrangement links TRBV7-2 to TRBJ2-6; D remains ambiguous. Trimming cost V 2 bases and J 0 bases, with 8 bases left between them. CDR3 length equals 16 residues. Germline assignment: CDR1 SGHTA and CDR2 FQGNSA. The chain's CDR3 is CASSLLRTSGANVLTF. The CDR3, as DNA: TGTGCCAGCAGCTTACTCCGCACCTCTGGGGCCAACGTCCTGACTTTC.

The chain couples TRBV5-1 to TRBJ2-3, with D unresolved. Trimming removed 1 base from V and 6 bases from J, with 6 bases in between. Germline V CDR1 and CDR2: SGHRS, YFSETQ. The CDR3 sequence is 12 residues long. CDR3 sequence: CASSLPPDTQYF. The DNA for the CDR3 is TGCGCCAGCAGCTTGCCCCCGGATACGCAGTATTTT.